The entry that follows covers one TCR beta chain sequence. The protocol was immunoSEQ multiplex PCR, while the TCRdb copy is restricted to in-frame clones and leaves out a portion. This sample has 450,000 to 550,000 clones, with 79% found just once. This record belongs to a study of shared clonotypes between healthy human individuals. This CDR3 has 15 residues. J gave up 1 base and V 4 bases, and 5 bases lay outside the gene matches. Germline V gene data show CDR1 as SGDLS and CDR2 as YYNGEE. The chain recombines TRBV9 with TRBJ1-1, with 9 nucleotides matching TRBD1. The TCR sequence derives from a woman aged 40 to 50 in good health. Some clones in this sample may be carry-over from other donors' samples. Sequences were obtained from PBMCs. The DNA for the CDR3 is TGTGCCAGCAGCCCTGGGACAGGGCCGAACACTGAAGCTTTCTTT. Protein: CASSPGTGPNTEAFF.